This TCR beta chain was sequenced in a study of blood T cell repertoires in COVID-19. Using immunoSEQ multiplex PCR, the repertoire was profiled, and TCRdb retains in-frame clones only, with some absent. The repertoire includes about 350,000 clones, 88% of them detected once, and 0.95% to 1.1% sits in the top ten. With regard to this clone: This same CDR3 is encoded by further DNA sequences in the sample.

The CDR3 totals 12 residues. With 1 base removed from V and 6 bases from J, the gap between germline ends came to 4 bases. This TCR was recovered from a woman aged 30 to 39 who had been exposed to COVID-19. The specimen was PBMCs or T cells enriched from blood (not recorded which). The chain couples TRBV12-3 or TRBV12-4 to TRBJ1-5; unclear D gene. The CDR3 DNA reads as TGTGCCAGCAGTTTAGGCGTTCAGCCCCAGCATTTT. Translated: CASSLGVQPQHF.